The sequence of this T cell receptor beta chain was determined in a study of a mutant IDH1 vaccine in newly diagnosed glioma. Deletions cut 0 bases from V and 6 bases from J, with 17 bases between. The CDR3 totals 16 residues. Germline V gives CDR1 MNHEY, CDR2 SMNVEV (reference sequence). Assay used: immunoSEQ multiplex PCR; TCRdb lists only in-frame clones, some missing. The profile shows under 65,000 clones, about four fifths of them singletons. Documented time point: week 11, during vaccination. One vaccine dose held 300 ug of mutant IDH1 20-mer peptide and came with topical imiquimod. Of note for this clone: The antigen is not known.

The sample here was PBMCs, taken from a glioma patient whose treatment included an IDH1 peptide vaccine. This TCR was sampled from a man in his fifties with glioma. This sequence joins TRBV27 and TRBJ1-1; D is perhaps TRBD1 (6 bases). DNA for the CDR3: TGTGCCAGCAGTTTATCGTCGAGGGGGAGGGTGCCTGAAGCTTTCTTT. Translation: CASSLSSRGRVPEAFF.